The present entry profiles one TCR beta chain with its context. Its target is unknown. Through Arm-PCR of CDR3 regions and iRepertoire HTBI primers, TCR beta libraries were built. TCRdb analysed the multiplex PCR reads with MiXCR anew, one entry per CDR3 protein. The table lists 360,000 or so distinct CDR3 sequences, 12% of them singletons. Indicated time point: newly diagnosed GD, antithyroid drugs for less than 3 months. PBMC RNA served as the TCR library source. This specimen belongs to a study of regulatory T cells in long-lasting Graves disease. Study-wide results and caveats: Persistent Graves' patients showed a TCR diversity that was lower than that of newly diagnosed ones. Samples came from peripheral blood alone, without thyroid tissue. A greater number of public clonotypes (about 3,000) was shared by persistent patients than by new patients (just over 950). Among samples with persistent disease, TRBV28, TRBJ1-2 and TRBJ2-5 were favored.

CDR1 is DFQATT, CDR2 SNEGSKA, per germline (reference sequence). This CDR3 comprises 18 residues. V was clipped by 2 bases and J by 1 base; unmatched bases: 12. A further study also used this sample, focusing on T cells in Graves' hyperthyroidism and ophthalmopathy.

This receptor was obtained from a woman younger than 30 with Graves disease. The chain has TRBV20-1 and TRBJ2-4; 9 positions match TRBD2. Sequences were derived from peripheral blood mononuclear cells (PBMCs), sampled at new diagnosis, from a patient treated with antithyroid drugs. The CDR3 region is CSARPGVAGEGAKNIQYF. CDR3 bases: TGCAGTGCTAGACCCGGGGTAGCGGGGGAAGGGGCCAAAAACATTCAGTACTTC.